The 22 T cell receptor beta chains below come from one sample, sequenced in a study of CD8+ T cells in alopecia areata. Following extraction, RNA underwent reverse transcription to cDNA, which served as the sequencing template. Method: immunoSEQ multiplex PCR; TCRdb's copy keeps in-frame clones and lacks some. Among approximately 82,000 clones listed, just over 50% were seen once. The sample consisted of NKG2D-high CD8+ T cells sorted from blood. These receptors originate from a human donor with alopecia areata.

This clone was detected only a few times. V gene TRBV5-1 combines with J gene TRBJ2-1; D gene unclear. Germline V gene lookup returns CDR1 SGHRS and CDR2 YFSETQ. The V gene lost 2 bases and the J gene lost 8 bases, with 5 bases spanning the gap. The CDR3 sequence is 11 residues long. The CDR3 sequence is CASSFGYEQFF. In DNA, the CDR3 is TGCGCCAGCAGCTTCGGGTATGAGCAGTTCTTC.

The rearrangement joins TRBV21-1 to TRBJ1-1; TRBD1 is the table's D call and was not checked against the DNA. TRBV21-1 has pseudogene status. This CDR3 spans 13 amino acids. The CDR3 DNA reads as TGTGCCAGCAAGAACAGGGGTTTGGCTGAAGCTTTCTTT. It codes for CASKNRGLAEAFF.

The genes are TRBV27 and TRBJ1-2; D remains ambiguous. Germline assignment: CDR1 MNHEY and CDR2 SMNVEV (reference sequence). The CDR3 totals 12 residues. With 3 bases removed from V and 6 bases from J, the gap between germline ends came to 8 bases. CDR3: CASSFGRHGYTF. In DNA form, the CDR3 reads TGTGCCAGCAGTTTCGGGCGTCATGGCTACACCTTC.

This clone was counted a single time. The V and J genes are TRBV5-1 and TRBJ1-1; 7 bases are a match to TRBD1. This CDR3 has 14 residues. CDR1 is SGHRS, CDR2 YFSETQ, per germline. V was pared by 4 bases and J by 0 bases, with 3 bases of the junction left unmatched. This CDR3 is CASSPGTVNTEAFF. In DNA, the CDR3 is TGCGCCAGCAGCCCAGGGACAGTGAACACTGAAGCTTTCTTT.

The chain joins TRBV30 to TRBJ2-7, with 7 bases matching TRBD1. Trimming removed 8 bases from V and 2 bases from J; junction bases left unmatched: 6. Germline V gene lookup returns CDR1 GTSNPN and CDR2 SVGIG (reference sequence). The CDR3 spans 12 residues. The CDR3 DNA follows: TGTGCCGGGTTAGGGACAGCCTACGAGCAGTACTTC. Its protein product is CAGLGTAYEQYF.

The chain is built from TRBV9 and TRBJ2-1; weak D call: TRBD1 (6 bases). V lost 0 bases and J 3 bases, leaving 10 bases between the germline ends. Germline V gene data show CDR1 as SGDLS and CDR2 as YYNGEE. The CDR3 is made up of 15 amino acids. The CDR3 coding sequence is TGTGCCAGCAGCGTAGTTTACAGGGTCTACAATGAGCAGTTCTTC. Translating gives CASSVVYRVYNEQFF.

The chain carries TRBV9 and TRBJ2-2; D remains unclear. The CDR3 contains 12 residues. Trimming stripped 0 bases from V and 7 bases from J, with 4 bases between. Germline lookup yields CDR1 SGDLS and CDR2 YYNGEE. The CDR3 nucleotides are TGTGCCAGCAGCGTAGGAGTCGGGGAGCTGTTTTTT. Translating gives CASSVGVGELFF.

This clone has a handful of counts. In DNA form, the CDR3 reads TGCGCCAGCAGCCAGGGTCAGGGGTTCACTGAAGCTTTCTTT. Translation: CASSQGQGFTEAFF. The J gene is TRBJ1-1, the V gene TRBV4-1, with TRBD1 as a possible D gene (6 bases). The germline V and J ends were trimmed by 3 bases and 4 bases, with 12 bases remaining between them. CDR3 length: 14 amino acids. The germline V gene has CDR1 MGHRA and CDR2 YSYEKL.

The genes are TRBV7-2 and TRBJ2-1; D gene ambiguous. V gave up 4 bases and J gave up 10 bases, with 17 bases separating them. From germline, CDR1 is SGHTA and CDR2 FQGNSA. CDR3 size: 14 residues. Written as DNA, the CDR3 is TGTGCCAGCAGCTCCGGTCCCTACGTAGGGGAGCAGTTCTTC. This sequence encodes CASSSGPYVGEQFF.

The rearrangement joins TRBV4-3 to TRBJ2-7; the D gene is possibly TRBD2 (5 bases). The CDR3 has 14 residues. Looked up from germline, CDR1 is LGHNA and CDR2 is YSLEER. V gave up 1 base and J gave up 6 bases, with 13 bases separating them. The DNA of the CDR3 is TGCGCCAGCAGCCAAGCTACGGGGTCGGGCGAGCAGTACTTC. Amino acid sequence: CASSQATGSGEQYF.

This clone was counted only a few times. The genes are TRBV29-1 and TRBJ2-1; a weak D match, TRBD1 (6 bases). Per the germline V gene, CDR1 is SQVTM and CDR2 is ANQGSEA. The CDR3 has 13 residues. Trimming took off 7 bases at V and 8 bases at J, with 18 bases between the two ends. CDR3 in DNA: TGCAGCGCCCAGGGGTTAACACAGCATGAGCAGTTCTTC. Protein sequence: CSAQGLTQHEQFF.

This clone occurred a few times. CDR3 protein: CASRLYVNEQFF. The CDR3 nucleotides read TGCGCCAGCAGATTATATGTGAATGAGCAGTTCTTC. The chain couples TRBV5-1 to TRBJ2-1; no clear D. The V gene's germline CDR1 is SGHRS and CDR2 YFSETQ. Between the trimmed V and J ends, which lost 5 bases and 7 bases, there was a span of 10 bases. The CDR3 extends over 12 amino acids.

The table lists this clone with a count of one. The chain joins TRBV4-1 to TRBJ2-1; 10 bases agree with TRBD1. CDR3 length equals 15 residues. Germline lookup yields CDR1 MGHRA and CDR2 YSYEKL. V was pared by 3 bases and J by 9 bases, with 8 bases of the junction left unmatched. The CDR3: CASSQSGTGVIEQFF. The CDR3 DNA reads as TGCGCCAGCAGCCAGAGCGGGACAGGGGTTATTGAGCAGTTCTTC.

This sequence joins TRBV30 and TRBJ1-1; possible D gene TRBD1, 6 bases. CDR3 length: 14 amino acids. Germline V lookup: CDR1 GTSNPN, CDR2 SVGIG (reference sequence). The V and J ends lost 1 base and 7 bases respectively, with 16 bases between them. As DNA, the CDR3 is TGTGCCTGGAGTGAAACAGGGTTTGACGATGAAGCTTTCTTT. Translation: CAWSETGFDDEAFF.

The V and J genes are TRBV6-5 and TRBJ2-6; no firm D call. The V gene's germline CDR1 is MNHEY and CDR2 SVGAGI. This CDR3 comprises 15 residues. The V gene lost 7 bases and the J gene lost 2 bases, with 12 bases spanning the gap. CDR3 loop: CASKIGEPGANVLTF. The CDR3 coding sequence is TGTGCCAGCAAAATCGGTGAGCCTGGGGCCAACGTCCTGACTTTC.

This clone was counted only a few times. The V gene is TRBV14, the J gene TRBJ2-5, with 10 bases that match TRBD2. V lost 3 bases and J lost 4; bases outside the gene matches: 20. The V gene's germline CDR1 is SGHDN and CDR2 FVKESK. CDR3 length: 20 amino acids. CDR3 sequence: CASSHPGGTSGEFTLETQYF. The CDR3 nucleotides are TGTGCCAGCAGCCACCCCGGAGGAACTAGCGGGGAATTCACGCTAGAGACCCAGTACTTC.

V usage is TRBV7-2 and J usage is TRBJ2-7; 9 bases are a match to TRBD2. J lost 4 bases, V lost 5 bases, and 6 bases had no gene match. CDR1 and CDR2 from the germline V gene are SGHTA and FQGNSA. The CDR3 is 14 residues long. The CDR3, as DNA: TGTGCCAGCAGCCCGGGACTAGCTGTTTACGAGCAGTACTTC. Translated, it gives CASSPGLAVYEQYF. Complete variable domain (other parts from reference TRBV7-2 and TRBJ2-7): GAGVSQSPSNKVTEKGKDVELRCDPISGHTALYWYRQSLGQGLEFLIYFQGNSAPDKSGLPSDRFSAERTGGSVSTLTIQRTQQEDSAVYLCASSPGLAVYEQYFGPGTRLTVT.

This clone has only a few counts. This chain joins TRBV28 and TRBJ2-7, with 8 positions matching TRBD1. There are 15 residues in the CDR3. Per germline, CDR1 MDHEN and CDR2 SYDVKM. V was pared by 5 bases and J by 7 bases, with 13 bases of the junction left unmatched. DNA of the CDR3: TGTGCCAGCAGTACACCTCCAGGGACAGGCGGAGAGCAGTACTTC. It encodes CASSTPPGTGGEQYF. The full variable domain, with the rest looked up from reference TRBV28 and TRBJ2-7, is DVKVTQSSRYLVKRTGEKVFLECVQDMDHENMFWYRQDPGLGLRLIYFSYDVKMKEKGDIPEGYSVSREKKERFSLILESASTNQTSMYLCASSTPPGTGGEQYFGPGTRLTVT.

This clone was counted a few times. This rearrangement joins TRBV29-1 to TRBJ2-1, with D unclear. This CDR3 comprises 11 residues. Germline CDR1 reads SQVTM; CDR2 reads ANQGSEA. The V and J ends lost 5 bases and 6 bases respectively, with 8 bases between them. For the CDR3, the DNA is TGCAGCGTTCCTTTAAGCAATGAGCAGTTCTTC. Translated, it gives CSVPLSNEQFF.

This clone was counted only a few times. V usage is TRBV29-1 and J usage is TRBJ2-1, with D maybe TRBD1 (6 bases). V lost 4 bases and J 5 bases, leaving 9 bases between the germline ends. Germline CDR1 SQVTM, CDR2 ANQGSEA. CDR3 length equals 12 residues. CDR3 protein: CSVGQVDNEQFF. CDR3 in DNA: TGCAGCGTTGGACAGGTAGACAATGAGCAGTTCTTC.

The rearrangement links TRBV13 to TRBJ2-5, with D unresolved. The CDR3 has 13 residues. Trimming cost V 3 bases and J 4 bases, with 9 bases left between them. Germline V gene data show CDR1 as PRHDT and CDR2 as FYEKMQ (reference sequence). CDR3 sequence reads: CASSLGPRETQYF. In DNA form, the CDR3 reads TGTGCCAGCAGCTTGGGTCCCCGAGAGACCCAGTACTTC.

The V gene is TRBV29-1, the J gene TRBJ1-1, with TRBD1 identical over 8 bases. CDR3 length equals 15 residues. The germline CDR1 and CDR2 sequences are SQVTM and ANQGSEA. V lost 8 bases to trimming and J lost 5 bases; unmatched junction nucleotides: 16. Here the CDR3 reads CSLTGTGGVGTEAFF. As DNA, the CDR3 is TGCAGCCTTACCGGGACAGGCGGGGTAGGGACTGAAGCTTTCTTT.